The 11 T cell receptor beta chains below all came from one sample that was sequenced in a study of cytomegalovirus exposure and HLA in healthy donors. It was with 60 Vbeta and 13 Jbeta primers that the PCR ran. Profiled with immunoSEQ multiplex PCR; TCRdb holds only in-frame clones, not every one. The repertoire consists of 130,000 or so clones, with 65% to 90% occurring once and the leading ten covering roughly 3%. The specimen sequenced was PBMCs. Receptors were obtained from a woman aged 18-30 years in good health and CMV-seropositive.

The V and J genes are TRBV6-5 and TRBJ2-7; D ambiguous. Germline V gene data show CDR1 as MNHEY and CDR2 as SVGAGI. V shed 6 bases and J shed 2 bases, with 8 bases lying between them. The CDR3 covers 12 residues. The CDR3 nucleotides are TGTGCCAGCAGGAGTCCGACCTACGAGCAGTACTTC. Amino acid sequence: CASRSPTYEQYF.

V is TRBV19 and J is TRBJ2-7; D possibly corresponds to TRBD1 (7 bases). Trimming removed 4 bases from V and 6 bases from J, with 16 bases in between. Per germline, CDR1 LNHDA and CDR2 SQIVND (reference sequence). CDR3 length: 14 amino acids. The CDR3 sequence is CASSTRDRISEQYF. The CDR3 bases are TGTGCCAGTAGTACGCGGGACAGAATCAGCGAGCAGTACTTC.

V is TRBV19 and J is TRBJ1-2; no definite D call. This CDR3 contains 13 residues. Germline V lookup: CDR1 LNHDA, CDR2 SQIVND (reference sequence). With 0 bases removed from V and 4 bases from J, the gap between germline ends came to 6 bases. The DNA of the CDR3 is TGTGCCAGTAGTATAGACGGTCCCTATGGCTACACCTTC. This gives the protein CASSIDGPYGYTF.

This clone was seen once. V usage is TRBV5-1 and J usage is TRBJ2-1; TRBD2 matches 8 bases. V dropped 0 bases and J dropped 10; count of bases not matched to a gene: 12. The CDR3 runs 16 residues. The germline gives CDR1 SGHRS, CDR2 YFSETQ. CDR3 DNA sequence: TGCGCCAGCAGCTTGGTTGCGGGGGGCCCCGTCGGGGAGCAGTTCTTC. This codes for CASSLVAGGPVGEQFF.

The chain recombines TRBV4-2 with TRBJ2-3; D may be TRBD2 (6 bases). Trimming took off 3 bases at V and 6 bases at J, with 22 bases between the two ends. The CDR3 contains 17 residues. Germline CDR1 is LGHNA and CDR2 is YNFKEQ. CDR3 region: CASSQAWAGSDPDTQYF. The CDR3 DNA follows: TGTGCCAGCAGCCAGGCTTGGGCGGGGTCGGATCCCGATACGCAGTATTTT.

This clone appeared a few times. This sequence joins TRBV6-6 and TRBJ2-1, with 8 bases that match TRBD1. V gave up 8 bases and J gave up 0 bases; unmatched junction bases: 9. Per the germline V gene, CDR1 is MNHNY and CDR2 is SVGAGI (reference sequence). This CDR3 has 16 residues. In DNA form, the CDR3 reads TGTGCCAGCCTCTACCTGACAGGGGCCTCCTACAATGAGCAGTTCTTC. It is translated as CASLYLTGASYNEQFF.

This clone appeared once. The DNA of the CDR3 is TGTGCCAGCAACCGGGTGGGCGGGGGGGAGACCCAGTACTTC. Its protein product is CASNRVGGGETQYF. J is TRBJ2-5 and V is TRBV9; 8 bases are a match to TRBD2. V trimming: 6 bases; J trimming: 5 bases; junction bases outside the gene matches: 9. The length of the CDR3 is 14 residues. Germline CDR1 is SGDLS and CDR2 is YYNGEE.

The chain carries TRBV5-8 and TRBJ2-5; D is unresolved. The J call is doubtful: the DNA matches TRBJ2-7 better. Germline assignment: CDR1 SGHTS and CDR2 YDEGEE. This CDR3 spans 12 amino acids. For the CDR3, the DNA is TGTGCCAGCAGCTTTGCCCACTACGAGCAGTACTTC. Its protein is CASSFAHYEQYF.

This rearrangement joins TRBV7-6 to TRBJ1-1; D remains unclear. The ends were cut back, 0 bases at V and 0 bases at J, with 11 bases in the middle. CDR1 SGHVS and CDR2 FNYEAQ come from the germline V gene. CDR3 length: 16 residues. Here the CDR3 DNA reads TGTGCCAGCAGCTTAGCGCCGGGGTATGTGAACACTGAAGCTTTCTTT. Its protein is CASSLAPGYVNTEAFF. Drawing the rest from reference TRBV7-6 and TRBJ1-1, the complete variable domain is GAGVSQSPRYKVTKRGQDVALRCDPISGHVSLYWYRQALGQGPEFLTYFNYEAQQDKSGLPNDRFSAERPEGSISTLTIQRTEQRDSAMYRCASSLAPGYVNTEAFFGQGTRLTVV.

The chain recombines TRBV5-6 with TRBJ2-7; D may be TRBD2 (7 bases). Trimming took 0 bases from V and 6 from J, leaving 13 bases between them. Germline loops: CDR1 SGHDT, CDR2 YYEEEE. The CDR3 is made up of 14 amino acids. DNA for the CDR3: TGTGCCAGCAGCTTGGCGGGGGGCAGCATCGAGCAGTACTTC. Its protein product is CASSLAGGSIEQYF.

In this sample, this clone turned up once. The gene calls are TRBV12-5 and TRBJ1-2, with 8 bases that match TRBD1. This CDR3 contains 14 residues. After removal of 7 bases from V and 7 bases from J, the junction contained 11 bases not matched to a gene. Germline V gene data show CDR1 as LGHNT and CDR2 as FRNRAP. CDR3 nucleotide sequence: TGTGCTAGTGCCCCATCAGGGGGCAGTCGTGGCTACACCTTC. This translates into CASAPSGGSRGYTF.